These 2 T cell receptor beta chains were all obtained from the same sample, sequenced in a study of OX40 agonist ivuxolimab in advanced cancers. Here immunoSEQ multiplex PCR was the method, and the copy in TCRdb shows in-frame clones only, minus some. The profile shows approximately 35,000 clones, about 81% of them singletons. The specimen was CD4+ or CD8+ T cells sorted from blood, collected in a trial of the OX40 agonist ivuxolimab. These receptors were obtained from an adult with an advanced solid tumor such as melanoma, head and neck, liver or kidney cancer.

V is TRBV5-1 and J is TRBJ1-1; the D is unclear. The germline V gene has CDR1 SGHRS and CDR2 YFSETQ. The germline V and J ends were trimmed by 4 bases and 7 bases, with 14 bases remaining between them. This CDR3 has 13 residues. The CDR3: CASSVVGVGEAFF. The CDR3 DNA reads TGCGCCAGCAGCGTGGTCGGGGTAGGTGAAGCTTTCTTT.

The chain recombines TRBV7-2 with TRBJ1-1; 8 nucleotides align to TRBD1. J lost 4 bases, V lost 4 bases, and 8 bases had no gene match. CDR1 and CDR2 (germline): SGHTA, FQGNSA. This CDR3 comprises 15 residues. The chain's CDR3 is CASSSDRGMGTEAFF. In DNA, the CDR3 is TGTGCCAGCAGCTCAGACAGGGGCATGGGCACTGAAGCTTTCTTT.